This TCR beta chain was found in a study of blood T cell repertoires in COVID-19. At the level of the study: Spain, Italy and the United States supplied samples that represented acute and convalescent COVID-19. The cDNA or gDNA used as material had been derived from T cells, B-cell-depleted T cells, or PBMCs.

The V segment lost 5 bases and the J segment 7 bases; nucleotides outside the gene matches: 14. Germline V lookup: CDR1 SGHAT, CDR2 FQNNGV. The CDR3 totals 15 residues. In the original analysis: Amplification of reference gene primers was used by the study to estimate nucleated cell counts. Using immunoSEQ multiplex PCR, the repertoire was profiled, and TCRdb retains in-frame clones only, with some absent. For V, J and clone size, that table is used; D and trimming come from the DNA. The top ten clones hold over 13% of a sample with tens of thousands of clones, 75% to 85% of them seen once. The chain couples TRBV11-2 to TRBJ2-7; 7 nucleotides match TRBD2. The sample was peripheral blood. The TCR originated in an elderly man with active or convalescent COVID-19. The CDR3: CASSRRLAISGEQYF. Written as DNA, the CDR3 is TGTGCCAGCAGCCGTCGACTAGCAATATCAGGGGAGCAGTACTTC.